This TCR beta chain was retrieved from a study of shared clonotypes between healthy human individuals. CDR1 and CDR2 (germline): SGHVS, FQNEAQ. This CDR3 spans 16 amino acids. The J segment lost 3 bases and the V segment lost 3 bases, leaving 8 bases of the junction unmatched. Every subset's genomic DNA went evenly onto several immunoSEQ plates. TCRdb's copy holds only in-frame clones and misses some; the assay was immunoSEQ multiplex PCR. The repertoire holds 2 million to 2.5 million clones, with roughly 94% as singletons. The sequencing input was naive CD4+ T cells sorted from blood. Subset denoted: CD45RA+ positively selected. The chain couples TRBV7-8 to TRBJ2-1; TRBD2 matches 7 bases. This receptor was obtained from a man between 18 and 29 years old in good health. CDR3 residues: CASSFSSAGVYNEQFF. CDR3 DNA sequence: TGTGCCAGCAGCTTTAGCTCGGCGGGGGTCTACAATGAGCAGTTCTTC.